This T cell receptor beta chain was found in a study of blood T cell repertoires in COVID-19. In the study overall: Sample material is recorded as cDNA or gDNA derived from T cells, B-cell-depleted T cells, or PBMCs.

The method was immunoSEQ multiplex PCR; TCRdb's version includes in-frame clones alone and lacks a portion of them. The table lists roughly 300,000 clones, roughly nine tenths of them singletons, with under 6.5% in the top ten. V lost 0 bases and J 4 bases, leaving 10 bases between the germline ends. Germline loops: CDR1 ENHRY, CDR2 SYGVKD. The CDR3 is 15 residues long. The origin of this receptor is a woman in her twenties or thirties who had recovered from COVID-19. The chain couples TRBV10-3 to TRBJ2-1; a weak D match, TRBD1 (6 bases). The specimen sequenced was PBMCs or T cells enriched from blood (not recorded which). CDR3 sequence (DNA): TGTGCCATCAGTGAGTCAGCAGACAGGTACAATGAGCAGTTCTTC. Translating gives CAISESADRYNEQFF.